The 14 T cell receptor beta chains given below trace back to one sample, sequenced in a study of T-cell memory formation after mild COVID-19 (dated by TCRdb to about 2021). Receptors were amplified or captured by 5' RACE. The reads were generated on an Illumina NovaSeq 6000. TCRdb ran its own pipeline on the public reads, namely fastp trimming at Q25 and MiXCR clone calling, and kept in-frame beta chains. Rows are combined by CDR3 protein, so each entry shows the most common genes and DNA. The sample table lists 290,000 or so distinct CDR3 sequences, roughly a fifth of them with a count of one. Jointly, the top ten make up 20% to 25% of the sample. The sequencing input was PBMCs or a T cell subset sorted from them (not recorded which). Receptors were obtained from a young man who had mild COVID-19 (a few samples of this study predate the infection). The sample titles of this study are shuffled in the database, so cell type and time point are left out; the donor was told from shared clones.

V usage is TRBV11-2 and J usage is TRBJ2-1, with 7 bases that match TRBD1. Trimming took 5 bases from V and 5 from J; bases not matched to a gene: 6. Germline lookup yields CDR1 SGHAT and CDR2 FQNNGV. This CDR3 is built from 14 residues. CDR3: CASSAWDSNNEQFF. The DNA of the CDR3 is TGTGCCAGCAGCGCCTGGGACAGCAACAATGAGCAGTTCTTC. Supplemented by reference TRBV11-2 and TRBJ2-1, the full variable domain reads EAGVAQSPRYKIIEKRQSVAFWCNPISGHATLYWYQQILGQGPKLLIQFQNNGVVDDSQLPKDRFSAERLKGVDSTLKIQPAKLEDSAVYLCASSAWDSNNEQFFGPGTRLTVL.

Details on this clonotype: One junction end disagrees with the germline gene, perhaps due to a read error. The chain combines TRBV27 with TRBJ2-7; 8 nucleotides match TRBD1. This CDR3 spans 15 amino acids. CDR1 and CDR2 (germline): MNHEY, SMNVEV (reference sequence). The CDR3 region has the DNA TGTGCAAGCAGCTTCTCCGACAGGGGACTTAGCGAGCAGTACTTC. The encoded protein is CASSFSDRGLSEQYF.

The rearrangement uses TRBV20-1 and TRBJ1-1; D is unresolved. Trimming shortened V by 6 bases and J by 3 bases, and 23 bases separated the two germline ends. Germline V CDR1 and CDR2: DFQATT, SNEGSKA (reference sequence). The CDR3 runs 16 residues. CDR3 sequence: CSARLPLGYTDTEAFF. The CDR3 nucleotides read TGCAGTGCGAGATTACCCTTAGGTTACACCGACACTGAAGCTTTCTTT.

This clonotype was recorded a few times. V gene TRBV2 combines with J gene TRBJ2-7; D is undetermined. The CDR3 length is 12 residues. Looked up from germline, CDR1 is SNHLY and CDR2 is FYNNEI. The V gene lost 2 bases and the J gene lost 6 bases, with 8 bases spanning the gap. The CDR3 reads CASSEIVGEQYF. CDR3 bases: TGTGCCAGCAGTGAAATCGTTGGCGAGCAGTACTTC.

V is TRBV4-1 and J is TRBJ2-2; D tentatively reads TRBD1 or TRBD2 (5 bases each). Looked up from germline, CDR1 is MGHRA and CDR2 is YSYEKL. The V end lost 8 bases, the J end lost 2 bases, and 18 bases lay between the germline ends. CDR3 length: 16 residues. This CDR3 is CASRGLGDKNTGELFF. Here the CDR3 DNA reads TGCGCCAGCCGGGGCCTAGGCGACAAAAACACCGGGGAGCTGTTTTTT.

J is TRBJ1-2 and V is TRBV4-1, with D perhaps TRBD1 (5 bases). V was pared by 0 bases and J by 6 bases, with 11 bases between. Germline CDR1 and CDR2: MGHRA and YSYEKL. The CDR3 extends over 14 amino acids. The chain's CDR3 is CASSQDRGFNGYTF. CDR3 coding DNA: TGCGCCAGCAGCCAAGACCGGGGGTTCAATGGCTACACCTTC.

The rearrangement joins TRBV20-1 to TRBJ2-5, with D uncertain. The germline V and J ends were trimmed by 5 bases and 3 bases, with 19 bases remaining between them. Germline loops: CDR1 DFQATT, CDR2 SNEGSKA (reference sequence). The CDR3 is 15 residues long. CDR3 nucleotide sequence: TGCAGTGCTCCCAACCGGGTCACATTAAAAGAGACCCAGTACTTC. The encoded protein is CSAPNRVTLKETQYF.

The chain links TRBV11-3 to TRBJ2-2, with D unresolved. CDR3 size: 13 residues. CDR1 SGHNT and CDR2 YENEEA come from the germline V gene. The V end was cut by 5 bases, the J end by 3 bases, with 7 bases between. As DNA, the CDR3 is TGTGCCAGCAGCCCCATTCACACCGGGGAGCTGTTTTTT. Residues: CASSPIHTGELFF. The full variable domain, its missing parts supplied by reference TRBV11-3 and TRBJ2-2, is EAGVVQSPRYKIIEKKQPVAFWCNPISGHNTLYWYLQNLGQGPELLIRYENEEAVDDSQLPKDRFSAERLKGVDSTLKIQPAELGDSAVYLCASSPIHTGELFFGEGSRLTVL.

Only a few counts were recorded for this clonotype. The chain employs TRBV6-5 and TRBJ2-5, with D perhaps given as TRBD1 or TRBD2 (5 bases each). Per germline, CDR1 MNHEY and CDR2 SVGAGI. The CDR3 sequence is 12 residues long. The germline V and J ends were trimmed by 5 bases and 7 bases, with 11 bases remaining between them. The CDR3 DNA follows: TGTGCCAGCAGTGAGGGGATCAGGACCCAGTACTTC. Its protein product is CASSEGIRTQYF.

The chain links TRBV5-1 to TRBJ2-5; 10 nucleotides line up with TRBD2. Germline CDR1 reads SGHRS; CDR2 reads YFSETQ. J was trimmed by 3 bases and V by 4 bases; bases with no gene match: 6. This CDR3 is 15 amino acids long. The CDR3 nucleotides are TGCGCCAGCAGCCTGACCGGGACTAGCGAAGAGACCCAGTACTTC. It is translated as CASSLTGTSEETQYF.

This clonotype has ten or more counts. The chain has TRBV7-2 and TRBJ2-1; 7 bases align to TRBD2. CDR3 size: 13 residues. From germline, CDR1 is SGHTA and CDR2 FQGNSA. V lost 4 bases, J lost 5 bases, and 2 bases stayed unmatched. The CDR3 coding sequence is TGTGCCAGCAGCTCGGGACTAAACAATGAGCAGTTCTTC. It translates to CASSSGLNNEQFF. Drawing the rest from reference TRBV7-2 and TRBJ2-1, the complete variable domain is GAGVSQSPSNKVTEKGKDVELRCDPISGHTALYWYRQSLGQGLEFLIYFQGNSAPDKSGLPSDRFSAERTGGSVSTLTIQRTQQEDSAVYLCASSSGLNNEQFFGPGTRLTVL.

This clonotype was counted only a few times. CDR3 in DNA: TGCGCCAGCAGCCAAGTTACAAGTGGCTACACCTTC. It yields the protein CASSQVTSGYTF. The V call is TRBV4-1, the J call TRBJ1-2; no clear D gene. This CDR3 has 12 residues. CDR1 and CDR2 from the germline V gene are MGHRA and YSYEKL. Trimming pared 1 base from V and 7 bases from J, leaving 7 bases between.

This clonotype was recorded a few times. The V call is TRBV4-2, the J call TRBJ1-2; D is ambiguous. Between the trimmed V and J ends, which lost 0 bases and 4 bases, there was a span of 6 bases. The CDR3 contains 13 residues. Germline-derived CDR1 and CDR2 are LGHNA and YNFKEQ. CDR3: CASSQDKFYGYTF. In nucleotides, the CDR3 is TGTGCCAGCAGCCAAGATAAATTCTATGGCTACACCTTC.

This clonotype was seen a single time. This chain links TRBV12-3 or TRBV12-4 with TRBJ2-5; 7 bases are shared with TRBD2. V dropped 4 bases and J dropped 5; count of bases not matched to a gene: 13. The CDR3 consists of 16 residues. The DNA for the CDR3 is TGTGCCAGCAGTTCGGCTCCCGGGGAGGGAGGGGAGACCCAGTACTTC. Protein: CASSSAPGEGGETQYF.